This entry is about one T cell receptor beta chain. The data were taken from a study of technical replicates of blood from several donors. The CDR3 consists of 15 residues. From germline, CDR1 is SGHTS and CDR2 YDEGEE. The V and J ends lost 3 bases and 6 bases, in that order; junction bases with no gene match: 12. This table comes from immunoSEQ multiplex PCR, and its TCRdb copy is limited to in-frame clones, with some not included. This repertoire shows over 50,000 clones, about 90% found once; its top ten account for about 5.2%. The receptor was isolated from a human donor in good health. Some clones in this sample may be carry-over from other donors' samples. The sample comprised PBMCs. V is TRBV5-8 and J is TRBJ2-7; TRBD1 matches 7 bases. The CDR3 loop reads CASSSGQNWQREQYF. As DNA, the CDR3 is TGTGCCAGCAGCTCGGGACAGAACTGGCAACGCGAGCAGTACTTC.